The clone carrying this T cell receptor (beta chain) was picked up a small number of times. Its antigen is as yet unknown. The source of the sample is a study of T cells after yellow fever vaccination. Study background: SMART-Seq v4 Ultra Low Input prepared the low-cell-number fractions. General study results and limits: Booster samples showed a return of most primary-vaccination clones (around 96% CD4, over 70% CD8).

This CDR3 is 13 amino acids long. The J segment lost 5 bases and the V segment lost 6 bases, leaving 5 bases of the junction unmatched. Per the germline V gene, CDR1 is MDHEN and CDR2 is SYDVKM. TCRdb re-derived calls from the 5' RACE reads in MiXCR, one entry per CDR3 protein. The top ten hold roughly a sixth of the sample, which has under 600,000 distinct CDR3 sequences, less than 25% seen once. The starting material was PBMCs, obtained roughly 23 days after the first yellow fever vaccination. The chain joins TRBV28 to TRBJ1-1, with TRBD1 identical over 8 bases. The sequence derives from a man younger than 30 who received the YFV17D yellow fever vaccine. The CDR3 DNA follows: TGTGCCAGCAGAAGGACAGGGAGAACTGAAGCTTTCTTT. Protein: CASRRTGRTEAFF.